The 18 T cell receptor beta chains in this list originate from one sample, sequenced in a study of beta chain features in type 1 diabetes. The sequenced template was cDNA made from the entire isolated RNA. Clones were sequenced by immunoSEQ multiplex PCR, and TCRdb holds only the in-frame ones, with some missing. The data contain 300,000 to 450,000 clones, roughly a fifth of them seen just once; the ten biggest clones take up around 0.04%. Material for sequencing was naive CD4+ T cells from blood. These receptors all stem from a woman aged 18-29 years in good health.

This clone was seen a single time. The V call is TRBV5-1, the J call TRBJ2-3; D gene uncertain. Germline CDR1 is SGHRS and CDR2 is YFSETQ. CDR3 length equals 12 residues. With 0 bases removed from V and 5 bases from J, the gap between germline ends came to 4 bases. The CDR3 DNA is TGCGCCAGCAGCTTGGATATAGATACGCAGTATTTT. It specifies CASSLDIDTQYF. Full variable domain (missing parts from reference TRBV5-1 and TRBJ2-3): KAGVTQTPRYLIKTRGQQVTLSCSPISGHRSVSWYQQTPGQGLQFLFEYFSETQRNKGNFPGRFSGRQFSNSRSEMNVSTLELGDSALYLCASSLDIDTQYFGPGTRLTVL.

This rearrangement joins TRBV6-5 to TRBJ2-1; TRBD2 might be the D (6 bases). The V and J ends lost 8 bases and 4 bases respectively, with 9 bases between them. The CDR3 contains 12 residues. Per germline, CDR1 MNHEY and CDR2 SVGAGI. The CDR3 DNA sequence: TGTGCCAGCCTTGGACTATACAATGAGCAGTTCTTC. This encodes CASLGLYNEQFF.

This clone was seen just once. This chain connects TRBV5-1 to TRBJ2-3; 16 nucleotides align to TRBD2. V trimming: 3 bases; J trimming: 1 base; junction bases outside the gene matches: 2. There are 17 residues in the CDR3. From germline, CDR1 is SGHRS and CDR2 YFSETQ. The CDR3 here is CASSSGTSGGGTDTQYF. Here the CDR3 DNA reads TGCGCCAGCAGCTCCGGGACTAGCGGGGGGGGCACAGATACGCAGTATTTT.

The chain links TRBV15 to TRBJ1-6; tentative D call: TRBD1 (5 bases). V dropped 0 bases and J dropped 9 bases, with 18 bases sitting between them. The germline V gene encodes CDR1 LNHNV and CDR2 YYDKDF (reference sequence). The CDR3 loop spans 17 amino acids. CDR3 protein: CATSRDAAGIRSSPLHF. Written as DNA, the CDR3 is TGTGCCACCAGCAGAGATGCGGCAGGGATACGGTCTTCACCCCTCCACTTT.

The chain couples TRBV29-1 to TRBJ1-2, with 8 bases fitting TRBD1. Germline V gene lookup returns CDR1 SQVTM and CDR2 ANQGSEA. CDR3 size: 13 residues. The V and J ends lost 0 bases and 8 bases, in that order; junction bases with no gene match: 5. The CDR3 bases are TGCAGCGTTGAAGAGGAAGGGACAGGCGGCTACACCTTC. It is translated as CSVEEEGTGGYTF.

In its sample, this clone was seen a few times. The chain has TRBV7-2 and TRBJ2-3, with TRBD1 matching 8 bases. Germline V gives CDR1 SGHTA, CDR2 FQGNSA. Unmatched junction bases numbered 12, after V lost 4 bases and J lost 6 bases. The CDR3 is 16 residues long. The CDR3 protein is CASSSRRQGARDTQYF. CDR3 DNA sequence: TGTGCCAGCAGCTCCAGGCGGCAGGGGGCAAGGGATACGCAGTATTTT. Variable domain in full (rest from reference TRBV7-2 and TRBJ2-3): GAGVSQSPSNKVTEKGKDVELRCDPISGHTALYWYRQSLGQGLEFLIYFQGNSAPDKSGLPSDRFSAERTGGSVSTLTIQRTQQEDSAVYLCASSSRRQGARDTQYFGPGTRLTVL.

Concerning this clone: Other nucleotide sequences from this sample produce the same CDR3. V gene TRBV7-9 combines with J gene TRBJ2-3; D not certain. The CDR3 contains 11 residues. Germline CDR1 and CDR2: SEHNR and FQNEAQ (reference sequence). The V and J ends lost 5 bases and 3 bases respectively, with 3 bases between them. The CDR3 region has the DNA TGTGCCAGCAGCCCTACAGATACGCAGTATTTT. Its protein product is CASSPTDTQYF.

The genes are TRBV30 and TRBJ2-3; D remains unclear. The CDR3 runs to 12 residues. V lost 5 bases to trimming and J lost 0 bases, with 6 bases between them. Looked up from germline, CDR1 is GTSNPN and CDR2 is SVGIG (reference sequence). This CDR3 is CAWGPSTDTQYF. CDR3 in DNA: TGTGCCTGGGGGCCTAGCACAGATACGCAGTATTTT.

The chain carries TRBV29-1 and TRBJ2-1; 11 positions match TRBD2. The V segment lost 7 bases and the J segment 10 bases; nucleotides outside the gene matches: 9. The germline V gene encodes CDR1 SQVTM and CDR2 ANQGSEA. The CDR3 is 13 residues long. The CDR3 loop reads CSGPSGGLGEQFF. The CDR3 coding sequence is TGCAGCGGACCTAGCGGGGGGTTAGGGGAGCAGTTCTTC.

The chain is built from TRBV7-9 and TRBJ2-2; tentative D call: TRBD1 (6 bases). The V end lost 3 bases, the J end lost 5 bases, and 10 bases lay between the germline ends. This CDR3 has 14 residues. The V gene's germline CDR1 is SEHNR and CDR2 FQNEAQ (reference sequence). CDR3 region: CASSFQGSTGELFF. For the CDR3, the DNA is TGTGCCAGCAGCTTCCAGGGGAGTACCGGGGAGCTGTTTTTT.

This clone was recorded a few times. The chain is built from TRBV4-2 and TRBJ1-2, with a weak D call TRBD1 (5 bases). The CDR3 is made up of 14 amino acids. CDR1 LGHNA and CDR2 YNFKEQ come from the germline V gene. The V and J ends lost 1 base and 5 bases respectively, with 11 bases between them. Written as DNA, the CDR3 is TGTGCCAGCAGCCAAGGGGGCAGGCCGTATGGCTACACCTTC. Translation gives CASSQGGRPYGYTF.

This clone has only a few counts. This chain uses TRBV7-3 with TRBJ2-2; D remains ambiguous. The CDR3 covers 13 residues. Germline V gene lookup returns CDR1 SGHTA and CDR2 FQGTGA. V lost 3 bases to trimming and J lost 0 bases, with 2 bases between them. Here the CDR3 reads CASSFSNTGELFF. DNA of the CDR3: TGTGCCAGCAGCTTCTCGAACACCGGGGAGCTGTTTTTT.

The rearrangement uses TRBV4-1 and TRBJ1-2; 7 bases line up with TRBD1. Unmatched junction bases numbered 7, after V lost 3 bases and J lost 0 bases. Germline V CDR1 and CDR2: MGHRA, YSYEKL. This CDR3 is 16 amino acids long. CDR3 region: CASSHPRTGANYGYTF. CDR3 coding DNA: TGCGCCAGCAGCCATCCCCGGACAGGAGCTAACTATGGCTACACCTTC.

The gene calls are TRBV27 and TRBJ2-7; 8 nucleotides align to TRBD2. Germline CDR1 and CDR2: MNHEY and SMNVEV (reference sequence). Trimming at V came to 5 bases and at J to 4 bases, leaving 10 bases not matched to a gene. CDR3 length: 15 amino acids. The CDR3 nucleotides read TGTGCCAGCAGTAGCCGAGCGGGACTAGGGTACGAGCAGTACTTC. Its translation: CASSSRAGLGYEQYF.

The chain is built from TRBV6-9 and TRBJ1-6; D might be TRBD1 (6 bases). The CDR3 loop spans 13 amino acids. Germline V gene lookup returns CDR1 MNHGY and CDR2 SVAAGI. Trimming removed 10 bases at V and 11 bases at J, with 18 bases between. The CDR3 loop is CATSVRGGAPLHF. CDR3 DNA sequence: TGTGCCACTTCAGTCAGGGGTGGGGCACCCCTCCACTTT.

The genes are TRBV9 and TRBJ2-5; 12 nucleotides agree with TRBD2. V lost 6 bases, J lost 5 bases, and 5 bases stayed unmatched. Germline CDR1 SGDLS, CDR2 YYNGEE. CDR3 length equals 14 residues. Here the CDR3 DNA reads TGTGCCAGCACCCGACTAGCGGGAGACGAGACCCAGTACTTC. It is translated as CASTRLAGDETQYF.

This clone came up a few times. The rearrangement uses TRBV18 and TRBJ2-5; TRBD1 matches 7 bases. The CDR3 is 16 amino acids. The germline CDR1 and CDR2 sequences are KGHSH and LQKENI. The J segment lost 6 bases and the V segment lost 6 bases, leaving 16 bases of the junction unmatched. The CDR3 is CASSLRRDSGAQTQYF. The CDR3 DNA reads TGTGCCAGCTCGTTGCGCCGGGACAGCGGCGCGCAGACCCAGTACTTC.

This chain uses TRBV4-3 with TRBJ2-1; D perhaps matches TRBD1 (5 bases). The germline gives CDR1 LGHNA, CDR2 YSLEER. CDR3 length equals 16 residues. The V end was cut by 0 bases, the J end by 5 bases, with 14 bases between. The CDR3 region has the DNA TGCGCCAGCAGCCAAGACAGGGCCCTACTTAACAATGAGCAGTTCTTC. Translating it yields CASSQDRALLNNEQFF.